This passage covers 12 T cell receptor beta chains from one sample sequenced in a study of blood T cell repertoires in COVID-19. TCRdb keeps only in-frame clones here, not all; method: immunoSEQ multiplex PCR. The repertoire holds some 180,000 clones, around 85% seen once, with less than 9% in the top ten. The specimen was peripheral blood. The receptor source for this set is a woman aged 60-75 years with acute or convalescent COVID-19.

The V and J genes are TRBV10-3 and TRBJ1-1, with 9 positions matching TRBD1. Germline V gene sequence: CDR1 ENHRY, CDR2 SYGVKD. Trimming removed 11 bases from V and 11 bases from J; junction bases left unmatched: 15. There are 13 residues in the CDR3. CDR3 loop: CAVLGQGSSWAFF. DNA for the CDR3: TGTGCCGTCCTGGGACAGGGTTCTTCATGGGCTTTCTTT.

This chain connects TRBV11-3 to TRBJ2-5; 11 bases line up with TRBD2. CDR3 length equals 15 residues. The V and J ends lost 5 bases and 6 bases, in that order; junction bases with no gene match: 8. CDR1 is SGHNT and CDR2 is YENEEA in the germline V gene. The CDR3 loop is CASSLTTSGMKTQYF. The CDR3 DNA follows: TGTGCCAGCAGCCTAACGACTAGCGGGATGAAGACCCAGTACTTC.

This clone appeared once. The V and J genes are TRBV18 and TRBJ2-5, with 10 bases identical to TRBD2. V lost 3 bases, J lost 6 bases, and 7 bases stayed unmatched. CDR1 KGHSH and CDR2 LQKENI come from the germline V gene. This CDR3 spans 15 amino acids. In DNA form, the CDR3 reads TGTGCCAGCTCACCCCCTAGCGGGAGTGGGAAGACCCAGTACTTC. Amino acids: CASSPPSGSGKTQYF.

This clone was recorded only once. The V call is TRBV10-2, the J call TRBJ2-1, with D tentatively TRBD1 (6 bases). V was pared by 2 bases and J by 9 bases, with 11 bases between. The CDR3 is made up of 13 amino acids. Germline V gene data show CDR1 as WSHSY and CDR2 as SAAADI. The CDR3 DNA reads as TGCGCCAGCAGTGAGCAGGGGAGAAGTGAGCAGTTCTTC. This translates into CASSEQGRSEQFF.

This chain joins TRBV7-8 and TRBJ1-6; TRBD1 aligns across 9 bases. With V trimmed by 5 bases and J by 10 bases, 3 bases remained unmatched. CDR1 and CDR2 from the germline V gene are SGHVS and FQNEAQ. The length of the CDR3 is 13 residues. CDR3 coding DNA: TGTGCCAGCAGCGGGACAGGGCAATCACCCCTCCACTTT. Amino acids: CASSGTGQSPLHF.

The chain links TRBV4-1 to TRBJ1-2, with D tentatively TRBD1 (5 bases). The CDR3 runs to 15 residues. CDR1 and CDR2 from the germline V gene are MGHRA and YSYEKL. Trimming pared 0 bases from V and 3 bases from J, leaving 11 bases between. The CDR3 DNA follows: TGCGCCAGCAGCCAAGATCCGGGAGGGGACTATGGCTACACCTTC. Translating gives CASSQDPGGDYGYTF.

This clone was picked up one time. The chain carries TRBV7-6 and TRBJ2-2; 8 positions agree with TRBD2. CDR3 length equals 15 residues. Losses at the gene ends were 2 bases for V and 2 bases for J; bases not matched to a gene: 1. Germline V gene sequence: CDR1 SGHVS, CDR2 FNYEAQ. This chain's CDR3 is CASSLIAGNTGELFF. CDR3 sequence (DNA): TGTGCCAGCAGCTTAATAGCGGGAAACACCGGGGAGCTGTTTTTT. Looking up the rest from reference TRBV7-6 and TRBJ2-2 gives the full variable domain: GAGVSQSPRYKVTKRGQDVALRCDPISGHVSLYWYRQALGQGPEFLTYFNYEAQQDKSGLPNDRFSAERPEGSISTLTIQRTEQRDSAMYRCASSLIAGNTGELFFGEGSRLTVL.

The chain couples TRBV5-1 to TRBJ2-3; D unresolved. From germline, CDR1 is SGHRS and CDR2 YFSETQ. The V end lost 4 bases, the J end lost 5 bases, and 14 bases lay between the germline ends. There are 14 residues in the CDR3. CDR3 sequence: CASSNPGDVDTQYF. CDR3 in DNA: TGCGCCAGCAGCAACCCGGGTGATGTAGATACGCAGTATTTT.

The V call is TRBV30, the J call TRBJ2-3, with TRBD2 matching 9 bases. Trimming cost V 2 bases and J 0 bases; bases outside gene matches: 9. CDR1 is GTSNPN, CDR2 SVGIG, per germline (reference sequence). The CDR3 has 17 amino acids. The CDR3 region is CAWSPWGLAKSTDTQYF. The CDR3 bases are TGTGCCTGGAGTCCTTGGGGACTAGCCAAGAGCACAGATACGCAGTATTTT.

The J gene is TRBJ2-1, the V gene TRBV30; 8 bases match TRBD2. Trimming took 2 bases from V and 5 from J; bases not matched to a gene: 2. The CDR3 contains 13 residues. Germline-derived CDR1 and CDR2 are GTSNPN and SVGIG (reference sequence). CDR3: CAWSRLANNEQFF. For the CDR3, the DNA is TGTGCCTGGAGTAGACTAGCGAACAATGAGCAGTTCTTC.

The genes are TRBV18 and TRBJ2-7, with 10 bases aligning to TRBD2. The germline gives CDR1 KGHSH, CDR2 LQKENI. V dropped 2 bases and J dropped 7; count of bases not matched to a gene: 8. The CDR3 sequence is 15 residues long. This CDR3 is CASSPRVAGGQEQYF. Written as DNA, the CDR3 is TGTGCCAGCTCACCAAGAGTAGCGGGAGGACAAGAGCAGTACTTC. Using reference TRBV18 and TRBJ2-7 for the parts outside the CDR3, the full variable domain is NAGVMQNPRHLVRRRGQEARLRCSPMKGHSHVYWYRQLPEEGLKFMVYLQKENIIDESGMPKERFSAEFPKEGPSILRIQQVVRGDSAAYFCASSPRVAGGQEQYFGPGTRLTVT.

Only a few counts were recorded for this clone. The V call is TRBV10-2, the J call TRBJ2-7; maybe TRBD2 (6 bases). Germline V gene data show CDR1 as WSHSY and CDR2 as SAAADI. V lost 6 bases and J lost 2, with 11 bases in between. The CDR3 is 13 amino acids. CDR3 protein: CASRFGGAYEQYF. For the CDR3, the DNA is TGCGCCAGCAGGTTTGGCGGGGCCTACGAGCAGTACTTC.